Shown below are 12 T cell receptor beta chains from a single sample sequenced in a study of blood T cell repertoires in COVID-19. Measured with immunoSEQ multiplex PCR; TCRdb has only the in-frame clones, and not every one. The data hold 150,000 to 200,000 clones, with more than 70% observed a single time. Sequenced: peripheral blood. The receptors were gathered from a woman aged 25 to 39 with acute or convalescent COVID-19.

The chain employs TRBV6-6 and TRBJ2-3; TRBD2 aligns across 9 bases. Germline CDR1 is MNHNY and CDR2 is SVGAGI (reference sequence). The V segment lost 7 bases and the J segment 1 base; nucleotides outside the gene matches: 3. The CDR3 is 14 amino acids. The CDR3 nucleotides are TGTGCCAGCAAGACTAGCGGCGGCACAGATACGCAGTATTTT. This encodes CASKTSGGTDTQYF.

The chain combines TRBV28 with TRBJ1-1; D might be TRBD1 (5 bases). The CDR3 is 14 residues long. The ends were cut back, 6 bases at V and 6 bases at J, with 17 bases in the middle. The germline V gene encodes CDR1 MDHEN and CDR2 SYDVKM. CDR3 sequence reads: CASSTPIGAAEAFF. The CDR3 coding sequence is TGTGCCAGCAGCACGCCCATAGGGGCCGCTGAAGCTTTCTTT.

The chain is built from TRBV19 and TRBJ1-1; possible D gene TRBD1, 5 bases. The CDR3 has 11 amino acids. V shed 4 bases and J shed 11 bases, with 11 bases lying between them. In germline, CDR1 is LNHDA, CDR2 SQIVND (reference sequence). The CDR3 loop is CASSTRVRAFF. DNA for the CDR3: TGTGCCAGTAGTACCAGGGTGCGTGCTTTCTTT.

The rearrangement links TRBV5-1 to TRBJ2-7, with TRBD2 matching 7 bases. The CDR3 loop spans 15 amino acids. Germline values: CDR1 SGHRS, CDR2 YFSETQ. Germline trimming cut 0 bases from V and 3 bases from J; bases unmatched to any gene: 6. CDR3 region: CASSLVASGGYEQYF. CDR3 DNA: TGCGCCAGCAGCTTGGTGGCTAGCGGAGGCTACGAGCAGTACTTC.

This chain links TRBV7-8 with TRBJ1-2; 7 bases are shared with TRBD1. Germline V gene lookup returns CDR1 SGHVS and CDR2 FQNEAQ. V shed 5 bases and J 2 bases; nucleotides not matched to a gene: 2. This CDR3 comprises 13 residues. CDR3 nucleotides: TGTGCCAGCAGCGCGGGACAGAACTATGGCTACACCTTC. Its translation: CASSAGQNYGYTF.

The chain uses TRBV12-3 or TRBV12-4 and TRBJ2-3; D unresolved. V lost 6 bases to trimming and J lost 3 bases, with 4 bases between them. The CDR3 runs to 11 residues. The CDR3 nucleotides are TGTGCCAGCAGGAGGACAGATACGCAGTATTTT. Its protein is CASRRTDTQYF.

The chain uses TRBV5-1 and TRBJ2-4, with D possibly matching TRBD2 (5 bases). CDR1 and CDR2 from the germline V gene are SGHRS and YFSETQ. This CDR3 contains 12 residues. V was clipped by 3 bases and J by 6 bases, with 7 bases between them. The CDR3 DNA sequence: TGCGCCAGCAGCTCGGACTTAAACATTCAGTACTTC. Its translation: CASSSDLNIQYF.

This chain uses TRBV27 with TRBJ1-5; no clear D. The V end was cut by 5 bases, the J end by 4 bases, with 6 bases between. The CDR3 runs to 12 residues. Germline V gives CDR1 MNHEY, CDR2 SMNVEV (reference sequence). The CDR3 sequence is CASSPGNQPQHF. In nucleotides, the CDR3 is TGTGCCAGCAGTCCAGGAAATCAGCCCCAGCATTTT.

A remark on this clone: Mismatch with germline at one junction end may stem from a read error. The rearrangement links TRBV12-5 to TRBJ1-3; possible D gene TRBD1, 5 bases. The CDR3 runs 16 residues. The V gene's germline CDR1 is LGHNT and CDR2 FRNRAP. CDR3 in DNA: TGTGCTAGTGGTTTGGTACTGGGAGGGGCTGGAAACATCATATATTTT. This translates into CASGLVLGGAGNIIYF.

This chain joins TRBV18 and TRBJ2-3, with unresolved D. The CDR3 covers 14 residues. Trimming shortened V by 0 bases and J by 4 bases, and 8 bases separated the two germline ends. CDR1 and CDR2 (germline): KGHSH, LQKENI. The CDR3 DNA sequence: TGTGCCAGCTCACCACCTGCTTTAGCAGATACGCAGTATTTT. Translating it yields CASSPPALADTQYF.

V gene TRBV18 combines with J gene TRBJ1-2, with 10 bases aligning to TRBD1. The trim removed 2 bases at V and 7 bases at J, leaving 4 bases unmatched. The CDR3 runs 14 residues. Looked up from germline, CDR1 is KGHSH and CDR2 is LQKENI. The chain's CDR3 is CASSPMDRGTGYTF. The CDR3 nucleotides are TGTGCCAGCTCACCAATGGACAGGGGGACTGGCTACACCTTC.

The chain couples TRBV6-6 to TRBJ2-1, with D possibly TRBD2 on 5 matching bases. V was shortened by 6 bases and J by 0 bases, with 12 bases between the two germline ends. This CDR3 comprises 15 residues. Germline lookup yields CDR1 MNHNY and CDR2 SVGAGI (reference sequence). CDR3 sequence (DNA): TGTGCCAGCAGCCCGGACTGGGTCTCCTACAATGAGCAGTTCTTC. Protein sequence: CASSPDWVSYNEQFF.